A selection of T cell receptor beta chains follows, all from one sample in a study of T cell responses to AZD1222 COVID-19 vaccine. Only in-frame clones appear in the TCRdb table, and some are missing; sequencing was by immunoSEQ multiplex PCR. The sample has more than 85,000 clones, about 85% seen once. Sequencing used peripheral blood, obtained on day 0 of AZD1222 vaccination. These receptors were obtained from an adult in good health. Both conserved end residues are part of each CDR3. D genes are given only for firm matches. The size of a clone is reported for some rows only, either as once, few or many, or as a class for expanded clones.

v_call: TRBV18
d_call: TRBD1
clone_size: .
j_call: TRBJ1-3
cdr3_nt: TGTGCCAGCTCACCTCTAGACAGGGCCCGCGCTGGAAACACCATATATTTT
cdr3_aa: CASSPLDRARAGNTIYF

v_call: TRBV19
d_call: TRBD1
clone_size: .
j_call: TRBJ1-5
cdr3_nt: TGTGCCAGTAGCCAGACAGGGAACAATCAGCCCCAGCATTTT
cdr3_aa: CASSQTGNNQPQHF

v_call: TRBV24-1
d_call: .
clone_size: .
j_call: TRBJ1-2
cdr3_nt: TGTGCCACCAAGGATAGGCCCCACCCCATTCAGATTGGCTACACCTTC
cdr3_aa: CATKDRPHPIQIGYTF

v_call: TRBV6-1
d_call: .
clone_size: .
j_call: TRBJ2-1
cdr3_nt: TGTGCCAGCAGTGGAGTAATCGGACTCGATGATTCCTACAATGAGCAGTTCTTC
cdr3_aa: CASSGVIGLDDSYNEQFF

v_call: TRBV9
d_call: TRBD2
clone_size: .
j_call: TRBJ2-3
cdr3_nt: TGTGCCAGCAGCGTTAACCTAGCGGAGACAGATACGCAGTATTTT
cdr3_aa: CASSVNLAETDTQYF

v_call: TRBV28
d_call: .
clone_size: medium-sized
j_call: TRBJ1-2
cdr3_nt: TGTGCCAGCACCTCCCCCGACAGATCTAACTATGGCTACACCTTC
cdr3_aa: CASTSPDRSNYGYTF

v_call: TRBV7-3
d_call: .
clone_size: .
j_call: TRBJ1-1
cdr3_nt: TGTGCCAGCAGCTCCTCCCGGGACACTGAAGCTTTCTTT
cdr3_aa: CASSSSRDTEAFF

v_call: TRBV7-8
d_call: .
clone_size: .
j_call: TRBJ1-3
cdr3_nt: TGTGCCAGCAGCGCCTTCCGGGGGTCAATTGGAAACACCATATATTTT
cdr3_aa: CASSAFRGSIGNTIYF

v_call: TRBV19
d_call: TRBD1
clone_size: .
j_call: TRBJ2-2
cdr3_nt: TGTGCCAGTAGTATAACAGGGGCAGGGACCGGGGAGCTGTTTTTT
cdr3_aa: CASSITGAGTGELFF

v_call: TRBV29-1
d_call: TRBD2
clone_size: .
j_call: TRBJ2-5
cdr3_nt: TGCAGCGCCGAGACTAGCGGCTCAACCCAGTACTTC
cdr3_aa: CSAETSGSTQYF

v_call: TRBV19
d_call: TRBD1
clone_size: .
j_call: TRBJ1-1
cdr3_nt: TGTGCCAGTAGTTTCAGGGGGCGGATGAACACTGAAGCTTTCTTT
cdr3_aa: CASSFRGRMNTEAFF

v_call: TRBV18
d_call: .
clone_size: .
j_call: TRBJ1-3
cdr3_nt: TGTGCCAGCTCACCAGGTCCCTACTCTGGAAACACCATATATTTT
cdr3_aa: CASSPGPYSGNTIYF

v_call: TRBV29-1
d_call: TRBD2
clone_size: once
j_call: TRBJ2-1
cdr3_nt: TGCAGCGTTGAAGCTAGCGGGAGGGTGAATGAGCAGTTCTTC
cdr3_aa: CSVEASGRVNEQFF

v_call: TRBV5-1
d_call: TRBD1
clone_size: once
j_call: TRBJ2-1
cdr3_nt: TGCGCCAGCAGGACCGGGACAGGACTCATGTATGAGCAGTTCTTC
cdr3_aa: CASRTGTGLMYEQFF

v_call: TRBV7-3
d_call: .
clone_size: .
j_call: TRBJ2-7
cdr3_nt: TGTGCCAGCAGCCAGGCCGGGACGCCCGCTGACGAGCAGTACTTC
cdr3_aa: CASSQAGTPADEQYF

v_call: TRBV28
d_call: .
clone_size: .
j_call: TRBJ2-1
cdr3_nt: TGTGCCAGCAGTTTAGTGGCCAAGCGGGTAGAAGGGCAGTTCTTC
cdr3_aa: CASSLVAKRVEGQFF

v_call: TRBV19
d_call: .
clone_size: .
j_call: TRBJ1-5
cdr3_nt: TGTGCCAGTAGTCTAGCAGGCCCGGGAGATCAGCCCCAGCATTTT
cdr3_aa: CASSLAGPGDQPQHF

v_call: TRBV28
d_call: .
clone_size: .
j_call: TRBJ2-1
cdr3_nt: TGTGCCAGCAGTTTTCCACACAGGGCCAATGAGCAGTTCTTC
cdr3_aa: CASSFPHRANEQFF

v_call: TRBV19
d_call: TRBD2
clone_size: .
j_call: TRBJ2-3
cdr3_nt: TGTGCCAGTAGTGTTCCGGGACTAGCTCGAGATACGCAGTATTTT
cdr3_aa: CASSVPGLARDTQYF

v_call: TRBV4-3
d_call: TRBD2
clone_size: few
j_call: TRBJ2-7
cdr3_nt: TGCGCCAGCAGCCTGGGAACCGGGGGGTCCAGCGAGCAGTACTTC
cdr3_aa: CASSLGTGGSSEQYF

v_call: TRBV7-8
d_call: .
clone_size: .
j_call: TRBJ1-5
cdr3_nt: TGTGCCAGCAGCAGCCGGGTCAGGCTTTCTTCCGCACAATCCGGTCAGCCCCAGCATTTT
cdr3_aa: CASSSRVRLSSAQSGQPQHF

v_call: TRBV7-2
d_call: .
clone_size: .
j_call: TRBJ1-1
cdr3_nt: TGTGCCAGCAGCAGACGCTCAGCACCCCCGGGGAACACTGAAGCTTTCTTT
cdr3_aa: CASSRRSAPPGNTEAFF

v_call: TRBV29-1
d_call: TRBD1
clone_size: .
j_call: TRBJ2-2
cdr3_nt: TGCAGCGTCAGGACAGGGGGGAGGACCGGGGAGCTGTTTTTT
cdr3_aa: CSVRTGGRTGELFF

v_call: TRBV2
d_call: .
clone_size: .
j_call: TRBJ1-4
cdr3_nt: TGTGCCAGCAGCGAACAGCTCCCAACTAATGAAAAACTGTTTTTT
cdr3_aa: CASSEQLPTNEKLFF

v_call: TRBV18
d_call: .
clone_size: .
j_call: TRBJ1-3
cdr3_nt: TGTGCCAGCTCACCACTGCTGAGCTCTGGAAACACCATATATTTT
cdr3_aa: CASSPLLSSGNTIYF

v_call: TRBV18
d_call: .
clone_size: .
j_call: TRBJ2-3
cdr3_nt: TGTGCCAGCTCACCAGATCGGGCAGATACGCAGTATTTT
cdr3_aa: CASSPDRADTQYF

v_call: TRBV2
d_call: TRBD1
clone_size: .
j_call: TRBJ1-5
cdr3_nt: TGTGCCAGCAGCGGGGACAGGGGCTCACAGCCCCAGCATTTT
cdr3_aa: CASSGDRGSQPQHF

v_call: TRBV20-1
d_call: .
clone_size: .
j_call: TRBJ1-5
cdr3_nt: TGCAGTGCTAGTACGCGCAATCAGCCCCAGCATTTT
cdr3_aa: CSASTRNQPQHF

v_call: TRBV7-2
d_call: TRBD2
clone_size: .
j_call: TRBJ2-3
cdr3_nt: TGTGCCAGCATAGTAGCGGGGGGGCTTACAGATACGCAGTATTTT
cdr3_aa: CASIVAGGLTDTQYF

v_call: TRBV11-3
d_call: TRBD1
clone_size: .
j_call: TRBJ1-3
cdr3_nt: TGTGCCAGCAGCCGGGACAGTTCAGACGGAAACACCATATATTTT
cdr3_aa: CASSRDSSDGNTIYF

v_call: TRBV9
d_call: .
clone_size: .
j_call: TRBJ2-3
cdr3_nt: TGTGCCAGCAGCGCCCAATGGGGGTCAGATACGCAGTATTTT
cdr3_aa: CASSAQWGSDTQYF

v_call: TRBV28
d_call: .
clone_size: .
j_call: TRBJ1-1
cdr3_nt: TGTGCCAGCAGCTCGACGGTGAACACTGAAGCTTTCTTT
cdr3_aa: CASSSTVNTEAFF

v_call: TRBV19
d_call: .
clone_size: once
j_call: TRBJ1-1
cdr3_nt: TGTGCCAGTAGTATAGGACAGGAGGGGCAAGCTTTCTTT
cdr3_aa: CASSIGQEGQAFF

v_call: TRBV7-9
d_call: .
clone_size: once
j_call: TRBJ2-7
cdr3_nt: TGTGCCAGCAGCTTAGATCCCGGAGCTACCTACGAGCAGTACTTC
cdr3_aa: CASSLDPGATYEQYF

v_call: TRBV9
d_call: .
clone_size: .
j_call: TRBJ2-1
cdr3_nt: TGTGCCAGCAGCGTAGGTTTAGGTTCCAATGAGCAGTTCTTC
cdr3_aa: CASSVGLGSNEQFF

v_call: TRBV5-4
d_call: TRBD1
clone_size: once
j_call: TRBJ2-5
cdr3_nt: TGTGCCAGCAGCTCACCGGGACAGTCAGAAGAGACCCAGTACTTC
cdr3_aa: CASSSPGQSEETQYF

v_call: TRBV25-1
d_call: TRBD1
clone_size: .
j_call: TRBJ1-1
cdr3_nt: TGTGCCAGCACCCCCGGACAGGCGAGCACTGAAGCTTTCTTT
cdr3_aa: CASTPGQASTEAFF

v_call: TRBV5-6
d_call: .
clone_size: .
j_call: TRBJ2-3
cdr3_nt: TGTGCCAGCAGCTTGCCGGAAAGCACAGATACGCAGTATTTT
cdr3_aa: CASSLPESTDTQYF

v_call: TRBV5-6
d_call: .
clone_size: .
j_call: TRBJ2-5
cdr3_nt: TGTGCCAGCAGCTTGGTGACCCGACCAGAGACCCAGTACTTC
cdr3_aa: CASSLVTRPETQYF

v_call: TRBV19
d_call: .
clone_size: few
j_call: TRBJ1-5
cdr3_nt: TGTGCCAGCGTCGGGGGACCTATTAGCAATCAGCCCCAGCATTTT
cdr3_aa: CASVGGPISNQPQHF

v_call: TRBV15
d_call: .
clone_size: .
j_call: TRBJ1-5
cdr3_nt: TGTGCCACCAGCAGGCAGGGTTATAGCAATCAGCCCCAGCATTTT
cdr3_aa: CATSRQGYSNQPQHF

v_call: TRBV28
d_call: TRBD2
clone_size: .
j_call: TRBJ2-3
cdr3_nt: TGTGCCAGCAGTTCAATAGCGGGAGGGGGAGTGAGGACAGATACGCAGTATTTT
cdr3_aa: CASSSIAGGGVRTDTQYF

v_call: TRBV29-1
d_call: TRBD1
clone_size: .
j_call: TRBJ1-1
cdr3_nt: TGCAGCGTTGAGACAGGGGGGTTGGGCACTGAAGCTTTCTTT
cdr3_aa: CSVETGGLGTEAFF